This T cell receptor (beta chain) was sequenced during a study of stem cell transplantation in POMP-related autoinflammatory disease. At the level of the study: Defective thymoproteasomes were hypothesized to impair CD8+ T-cell positive selection. Pre-transplant patients had naive-skewed CD4+ T cells and few CD8+ T cells.

Findings and limits, study-wide: PRAID patients trended toward lower TRB diversity and higher clonality in all analyzed T-cell subsets. In PRAID patients, the number of distinct TRB V-J gene pairings was restricted.

Germline V lookup: CDR1 SGHTS, CDR2 YDEGEE. The CDR3 contains 14 residues. TCRdb's copy holds only in-frame clones and misses some; the assay was immunoSEQ multiplex PCR. The data contain about 11,000 clones, approximately 86% of them singletons. In its sample, this clone was seen once. Antigen: not known. One end of the junction is discordant with germline, which a read error may explain. Here the sequenced sample was CD8+ T cells from PBMCs, taken before stem cell transplantation. This clonotype was obtained from a human donor with POMP-related autoinflammation and immune dysregulation (PRAID). The chain links TRBV5-8 to TRBJ1-5; possibly TRBD1 for D (5 bases). The CDR3 nucleotides are TGCGCCAGCCGTCAGGCAGGGTCCAATCAGCCCCAGCATTTT. Its translation: CASRQAGSNQPQHF.